This passage covers 20 T cell receptor beta chains from one sample sequenced in a study of control samples from healthy donors and cancer patients (dated by TCRdb to the early 2020s). Receptor libraries were prepared by the immunoSEQ multiplex PCR assay. TCRdb obtained this table from immuneACCESS and retained in-frame rearrangements with V and J assigned. These tables miss some clones; where compared with another copy, unresolved V genes account for less than half of the shortfall, and the remainder is unexplained. The sample table contains more than 50,000 clones; only one count was recorded for 88% of them. Clones ranked in the top ten supply more than 3.5% of the sample. Sequenced: blood. These receptors all come from a man aged 45-60 years in good health.

The chain is built from TRBV19 and TRBJ2-3; 8 nucleotides align to TRBD2. This CDR3 spans 15 amino acids. With V trimmed by 3 bases and J by 1 base, 3 bases remained unmatched. Germline CDR1 reads LNHDA; CDR2 reads SQIVND (reference sequence). As DNA, the CDR3 is TGTGCCAGTAGTATGGGGACTAGACGCACAGATACGCAGTATTTT. It codes for CASSMGTRRTDTQYF.

This chain connects TRBV9 to TRBJ1-1; 9 bases fit TRBD1. The CDR3 is 15 amino acids. With V trimmed by 4 bases and J by 1 base, 5 bases remained unmatched. In germline, CDR1 is SGDLS, CDR2 YYNGEE. In nucleotides, the CDR3 is TGTGCCAGCAGCCCCCTGGGACAGGGGAACACTGAAGCTTTCTTT. The encoded protein is CASSPLGQGNTEAFF.

The chain has TRBV28 and TRBJ1-1, with no clear D. V lost 8 bases and J lost 8, with 12 bases in between. The CDR3 totals 11 residues. Germline CDR1 and CDR2: MDHEN and SYDVKM. The CDR3 DNA is TGTGCCAGCGGTTGGCTAGACGAAGCTTTCTTT. This gives the protein CASGWLDEAFF.

V usage is TRBV5-1 and J usage is TRBJ1-1, with D unclear. Germline values: CDR1 SGHRS, CDR2 YFSETQ. The V end lost 0 bases, the J end lost 8 bases, and 5 bases lay between the germline ends. The CDR3 runs to 11 residues. CDR3 sequence: CASSLGAEAFF. The CDR3 DNA follows: TGCGCCAGCAGCTTGGGTGCCGAAGCTTTCTTT.

The J gene is TRBJ2-1, the V gene TRBV6-5; 9 nucleotides match TRBD2. Losses at the gene ends were 8 bases for V and 1 base for J; bases not matched to a gene: 6. The germline CDR1 and CDR2 sequences are MNHEY and SVGAGI. CDR3 length: 15 residues. DNA for the CDR3: TGTGCCAGCGACGCCCTAGCGGGATCCTACAATGAGCAGTTCTTC. This codes for CASDALAGSYNEQFF.

By share, this clone counts as medium-sized. The chain employs TRBV2 and TRBJ1-4; TRBD1 matches at 10 bases. The CDR3 extends over 15 amino acids. Germline V gene data show CDR1 as SNHLY and CDR2 as FYNNEI. The V segment lost 4 bases and the J segment 8 bases; nucleotides outside the gene matches: 7. Here the CDR3 DNA reads TGTGCCAGCAGTGCCGGACAGGGGGGTGAGGAAAAACTGTTTTTT. This codes for CASSAGQGGEEKLFF.

The J gene is TRBJ1-4, the V gene TRBV2, with no clear D. CDR1 is SNHLY and CDR2 is FYNNEI in the germline V gene. This CDR3 contains 15 residues. Trimming shortened V by 3 bases and J by 6 bases, and 14 bases separated the two germline ends. Here the CDR3 DNA reads TGTGCCAGCAGTGATCGAGGGAATGGGTATGAAAAACTGTTTTTT. Its translation: CASSDRGNGYEKLFF.

CDR3 DNA: TGTGCCAGCAGCCAAGGGATTAAGAACACTGAAGCTTTCTTT. Its protein is CASSQGIKNTEAFF. The chain combines TRBV4-2 with TRBJ1-1; the D is unclear. The V end was cut by 1 base, the J end by 1 base, with 7 bases between. The germline gives CDR1 LGHNA, CDR2 YNFKEQ. The CDR3 has 14 residues.

The chain is built from TRBV6-6 and TRBJ1-5; 7 positions agree with TRBD1. Germline CDR1 reads MNHNY; CDR2 reads SVGAGI (reference sequence). V shed 6 bases and J 0 bases; nucleotides not matched to a gene: 20. This CDR3 has 20 residues. CDR3 region: CASSPKSTGDYRYSNQPQHF. The CDR3 region has the DNA TGTGCCAGCAGCCCGAAATCCACAGGGGACTACCGTTATAGCAATCAGCCCCAGCATTTT.

The chain employs TRBV7-9 and TRBJ2-2; 7 bases are shared with TRBD1. This CDR3 is built from 15 residues. V lost 6 bases and J lost 5; bases outside the gene matches: 9. The germline gives CDR1 SEHNR, CDR2 FQNEAQ (reference sequence). In nucleotides, the CDR3 is TGTGCCAGCAGACCCCCCGGGACAGAGACCGGGGAGCTGTTTTTT. It is translated as CASRPPGTETGELFF.

As concerns this clone: Different DNA sequences within this sample yield the same CDR3. The gene calls are TRBV7-9 and TRBJ1-5, with 11 bases lining up with TRBD1. This CDR3 region has 16 residues. The germline V gene has CDR1 SEHNR and CDR2 FQNEAQ (reference sequence). V gave up 2 bases and J gave up 6 bases; unmatched junction bases: 6. This CDR3 is CASSLTGQGAGQPQHF. The CDR3 DNA reads TGTGCCAGCAGCTTAACAGGACAGGGGGCAGGTCAGCCCCAGCATTTT.

This sequence joins TRBV6-1 and TRBJ1-5; D may be TRBD1 (5 bases). The CDR3 extends over 13 amino acids. The ends were cut back, 3 bases at V and 10 bases at J, with 13 bases in the middle. Germline CDR1 MNHNS, CDR2 SASEGT. The CDR3, as DNA: TGTGCCAGCAGTGACCTTGGGGGAATCCCCCAGCATTTT. It is translated as CASSDLGGIPQHF.

The rearrangement links TRBV27 to TRBJ2-3; maybe TRBD1 (8 bases). Per the germline V gene, CDR1 is MNHEY and CDR2 is SMNVEV (reference sequence). The CDR3 has 17 amino acids. Trimming took off 7 bases at V and 7 bases at J, with 27 bases between the two ends. The CDR3 nucleotides read TGTGCCAGCACGTGGGACCGTGGACAGGGAGGGAAGCATACGCAGTATTTT. Translation gives CASTWDRGQGGKHTQYF.

This chain links TRBV28 with TRBJ1-5; no definite D call. V lost 6 bases to trimming and J lost 4 bases, with 7 bases between them. This CDR3 contains 12 residues. Germline CDR1 and CDR2: MDHEN and SYDVKM. The CDR3 DNA follows: TGTGCCAGCAGCTCCCTTAATCAGCCCCAGCATTTT. This codes for CASSSLNQPQHF.

The chain carries TRBV19 and TRBJ1-5, with 8 nucleotides matching TRBD1. The germline V gene has CDR1 LNHDA and CDR2 SQIVND (reference sequence). The J segment lost 7 bases and the V segment lost 5 bases, leaving 7 bases of the junction unmatched. The CDR3 extends over 14 amino acids. The CDR3 nucleotides are TGTGCCAGTAGTTTCGGACAGGGAGGACAGCCCCAGCATTTT. Encoded protein: CASSFGQGGQPQHF.

This chain uses TRBV6-5 with TRBJ2-5; D gene ambiguous. The CDR3 spans 13 residues. The germline V gene has CDR1 MNHEY and CDR2 SVGAGI. Trimming shortened V by 6 bases and J by 3 bases, and 11 bases separated the two germline ends. Written as DNA, the CDR3 is TGTGCCAGCAGCCTAGACTCAAAAGAGACCCAGTACTTC. This encodes CASSLDSKETQYF.

The chain couples TRBV19 to TRBJ1-1; 7 bases match TRBD1. Germline V lookup: CDR1 LNHDA, CDR2 SQIVND (reference sequence). V shed 7 bases, J shed 2 bases, and the junction held 7 bases outside the gene matches. CDR3 length: 14 residues. In DNA, the CDR3 is TGTGCCAGTAAGAGGAGACAGGGTAACACTGAAGCTTTCTTT. Encoded protein: CASKRRQGNTEAFF.

V is TRBV20-1 and J is TRBJ2-1, with D tentatively TRBD2 (5 bases). CDR3 size: 11 residues. The germline V and J ends were trimmed by 6 bases and 4 bases, with 7 bases remaining between them. Germline values: CDR1 DFQATT, CDR2 SNEGSKA (reference sequence). Written as DNA, the CDR3 is TGCAGTGCACGACTATACAATGAGCAGTTCTTC. Translated, it gives CSARLYNEQFF.

This chain uses TRBV3-1 (or the pseudogene TRBV3-2) with TRBJ2-5, with D tentatively TRBD2 (5 bases). Germline V CDR1 and CDR2: LGHDT, YNNKEL (reference sequence). CDR3 length: 13 residues. V dropped 4 bases and J dropped 4 bases, with 10 bases sitting between them. CDR3 coding DNA: TGTGCCAGCAGCCTACCGAGCGGAGAGACCCAGTACTTC. This sequence encodes CASSLPSGETQYF.

This chain links TRBV7-9 with TRBJ2-5; D possibly corresponds to TRBD1 (6 bases). V gave up 1 base and J gave up 1 base, with 10 bases separating them. CDR3 length equals 15 residues. Germline lookup yields CDR1 SEHNR and CDR2 FQNEAQ (reference sequence). CDR3 DNA sequence: TGTGCCAGCAGCTTAGGACAGGCTTCCCAAGAGACCCAGTACTTC. Translated: CASSLGQASQETQYF.